The clone carrying this T cell receptor (beta chain) was picked up many times. Its antigen is not known. CDR3 length equals 13 residues. Trimming removed 1 base at V and 1 base at J, with 5 bases between. CDR1 SGHRS and CDR2 YFSETQ come from the germline V gene. The sample is drawn from a study of T-cell reconstitution after alpha-beta-depleted transplantation in children. Molecular barcoding with unique molecular identifiers was used for the TCRbeta library. TCRdb re-called the PCR reads with MiXCR, one entry per CDR3 protein. The profile shows 200,000 to 250,000 distinct CDR3 sequences, around 9.2% of them singletons. General study points: Most T-cell counts and diversity one year after the transplant came from T cells that were newly produced. Where alpha-beta T cells came from about two months after transplant was reportedly several hundred expanded graft clones. Day-60 TCRbeta diversity that was high in some patients was derived from surviving recipient T cells and thymic progenitors.

The clonotype originates from a male patient aged 2 to 10 who had a stem cell transplant for acute myeloid leukemia, so the T cells may come from the graft donor. The material was PBMCs, mostly from graft donor cells, obtained 360 days after TCRalphabeta/CD19-depleted stem cell transplant. The chain recombines TRBV5-1 with TRBJ1-1; D is unclear. CDR3 DNA: TGCGCCAGCAGCTTGTTCGAGAACACTGAAGCTTTCTTT. Its protein product is CASSLFENTEAFF.